This T cell receptor (beta chain) originates from a study of blood T cell repertoires in COVID-19 (dated by TCRdb to about 2020). Background for the entire study: The collaborator samples originated in the United States, Italy and Spain and spanned the acute and convalescent phases of COVID-19. The material from the prospective study consisted of cDNA or gDNA derived from T cells, B-cell-depleted T cells, or PBMCs. Deeply sampled blood TCRbeta repertoires from subjects exposed to, actively infected with, or recovered from COVID-19 were included in the dataset. The repertoires were released in a freely available public database intended as a resource for research on the immune response to SARS-CoV-2. Samples came from the ongoing ImmuneRACE study (first 160 participants) plus 1,254 subjects from 6 global collaborators. Nearly every sample came with metadata listing a de-identified subject ID, COVID-19 status, age in years and sex. Where HLA class I and class II types were available, the types were taken from metadata supplied by the sample provider, not from assay-based typing. What the research found in general, with its limitations: The quantity of clinical and demographic metadata differed by source and by participant and was supplied without curation.

Concerning this clone itself: Its antigen is still unknown. Base qualities are not recorded, but no much larger clone differs from it by a single base.

TCRbeta CDR3 regions were amplified from genomic DNA using the immunoSEQ Assay, a bias-controlled multiplex PCR. The source study handled its data this way. Nucleated cell counts per sample were estimated from amplification of reference gene primers within the assay. To quantify the absolute abundance of each unique TCRbeta CDR3 rearrangement, sequence reads were collapsed and filtered. For each sample, productive Simpson clonality was calculated by taking the square root of Simpson's diversity index across productive rearrangements. TCRdb took over this immuneACCESS table, retaining in-frame rearrangements with V and J assigned. Such tables are incomplete; in checked studies, under half of the missing clones stem from an unresolved V gene, and the remainder is unexplained. From that table come the V and J calls and clone size; the DNA was used to work out D and trimming. This sample is represented by about 180,000 clones; 70% to 90% of them were singletons. The leading ten clones occupy approximately 10% of the sample.

Collaborating institutions collected whole blood in K2EDTA tubes following their own protocols. For TCRbeta analysis, collaborator samples were shipped as frozen whole blood, as isolated PBMCs, or as DNA extracted from either sample type. The CDR3 goes from the cysteine to the phenylalanine over 17 residues. CDR3 DNA is the only sequence kept; it has 51 bases, read in frame from the first base. Trimming leaves V shorter by 2 bases and J shorter by 0 bases, with the junction holding 5 bases beyond the gene matches. The germline V gene encodes CDR1 SGHDT and CDR2 YYEEEE. The TCR comes from a human donor with active or convalescent COVID-19. The donor label of this sample is uncertain. The chain employs TRBV5-6 and TRBJ2-2; 9 of the junction bases match TRBD2. Material for sequencing was peripheral blood. The CDR3 is CASSFPVAGANTGELFF. The nucleotide sequence reads as follows: TGTGCCAGCAGCTTTCCAGTAGCGGGGGCGAACACCGGGGAGCTGTTTTTT.